The TCR beta chain under discussion was sequenced for a study of CXCR3-negative and CXCR3-positive naive CD8 T cells. Study results and limitations: Compared with CXCR3-negative naive cells, CXCR3-positive naive cells showed more hydrophobic TRB CDR3s.

Germline-derived CDR1 and CDR2 are DFQATT and SNEGSKA (reference sequence). The CDR3 sequence is 15 residues long. In preparing the TRB cDNA libraries, 5' RACE with UMI labels was used. TCRdb reprocessed the 5' RACE reads and stores each CDR3 protein as one record, lacking DNA. In total, the table holds 150,000 or so distinct CDR3 sequences. Points on this clonotype: What it binds is not known.

The chain uses TRBV20-1 and TRBJ2-3; TCRdb names TRBD1, which stays unverified in the absence of DNA. The origin of this receptor is a human donor in good health. Some clones in this sample may be carry-over from other donors' samples. Sequencing was carried out using naive CXCR3+ CD8+ T cells from blood. The subset was: CD45RO-CCR7+CD27+CD95- naive CD8+ T cells expressing CXCR3 (TNR3+). CDR3 amino acids: CSARDLWGETDTQYF.